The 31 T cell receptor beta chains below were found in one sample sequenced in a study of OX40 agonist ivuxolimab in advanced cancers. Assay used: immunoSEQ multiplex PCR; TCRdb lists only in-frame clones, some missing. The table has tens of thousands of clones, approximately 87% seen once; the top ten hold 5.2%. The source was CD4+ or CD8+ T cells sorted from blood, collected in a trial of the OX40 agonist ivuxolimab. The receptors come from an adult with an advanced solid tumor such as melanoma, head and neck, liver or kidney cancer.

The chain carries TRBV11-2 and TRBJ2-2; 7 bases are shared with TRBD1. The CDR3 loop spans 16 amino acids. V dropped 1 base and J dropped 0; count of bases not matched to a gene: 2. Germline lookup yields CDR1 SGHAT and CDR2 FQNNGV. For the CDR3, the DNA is TGTGCCAGCAGCTTAGGAGGGGGCGCGAACACCGGGGAGCTGTTTTTT. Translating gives CASSLGGGANTGELFF. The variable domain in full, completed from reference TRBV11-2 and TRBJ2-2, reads EAGVAQSPRYKIIEKRQSVAFWCNPISGHATLYWYQQILGQGPKLLIQFQNNGVVDDSQLPKDRFSAERLKGVDSTLKIQPAKLEDSAVYLCASSLGGGANTGELFFGEGSRLTVL.

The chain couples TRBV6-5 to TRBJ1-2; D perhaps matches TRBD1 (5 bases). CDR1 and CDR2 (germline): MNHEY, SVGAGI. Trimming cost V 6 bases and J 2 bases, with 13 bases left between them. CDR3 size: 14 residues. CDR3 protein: CASSPDSWNYGYTF. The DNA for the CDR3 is TGTGCCAGCAGCCCCGACAGCTGGAACTATGGCTACACCTTC.

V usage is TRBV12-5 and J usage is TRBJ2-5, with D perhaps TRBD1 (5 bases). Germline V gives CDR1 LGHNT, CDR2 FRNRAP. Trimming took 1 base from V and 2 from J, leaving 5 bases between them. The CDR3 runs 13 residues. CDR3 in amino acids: CASGLGQQETQYF. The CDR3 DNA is TGTGCTAGTGGTTTGGGACAGCAAGAGACCCAGTACTTC.

The CDR3 loop reads CASSYHGGAPETQYF. The CDR3 DNA reads TGTGCCAGCAGTTACCACGGGGGGGCCCCAGAGACCCAGTACTTC. The V gene is TRBV6-5, the J gene TRBJ2-5, with 8 nucleotides matching TRBD2. The CDR3 length is 15 residues. CDR1 and CDR2 (germline): MNHEY, SVGAGI. Trimming took 2 bases from V and 4 from J; bases not matched to a gene: 6.

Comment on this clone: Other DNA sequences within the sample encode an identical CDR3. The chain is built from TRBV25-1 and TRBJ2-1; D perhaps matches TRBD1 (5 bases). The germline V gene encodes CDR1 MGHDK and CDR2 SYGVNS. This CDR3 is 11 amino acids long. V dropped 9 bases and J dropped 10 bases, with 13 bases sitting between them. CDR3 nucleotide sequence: TGTGCCAGTAGTCCAGGGCGCGAGCAGTTCTTC. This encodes CASSPGREQFF.

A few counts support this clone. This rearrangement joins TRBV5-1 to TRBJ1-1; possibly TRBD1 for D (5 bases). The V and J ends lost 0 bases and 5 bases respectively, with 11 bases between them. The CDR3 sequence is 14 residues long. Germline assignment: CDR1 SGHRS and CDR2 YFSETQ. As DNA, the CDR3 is TGCGCCAGCAGCTTGGATGGCAGGGAAACTGAAGCTTTCTTT. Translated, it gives CASSLDGRETEAFF. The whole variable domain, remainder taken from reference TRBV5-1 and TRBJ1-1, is KAGVTQTPRYLIKTRGQQVTLSCSPISGHRSVSWYQQTPGQGLQFLFEYFSETQRNKGNFPGRFSGRQFSNSRSEMNVSTLELGDSALYLCASSLDGRETEAFFGQGTRLTVV.

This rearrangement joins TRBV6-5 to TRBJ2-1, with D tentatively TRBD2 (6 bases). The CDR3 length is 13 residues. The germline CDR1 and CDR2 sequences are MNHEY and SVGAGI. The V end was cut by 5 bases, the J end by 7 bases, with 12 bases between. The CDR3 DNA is TGTGCCAGCAGTAGGGACTCATTTAATGAGCAGTTCTTC. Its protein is CASSRDSFNEQFF.

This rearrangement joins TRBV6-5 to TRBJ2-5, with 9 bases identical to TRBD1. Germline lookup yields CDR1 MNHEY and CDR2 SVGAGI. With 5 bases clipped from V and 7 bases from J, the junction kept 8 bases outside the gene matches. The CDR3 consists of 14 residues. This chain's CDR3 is CASSPQQGAATQYF. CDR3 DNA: TGTGCCAGCAGTCCGCAACAGGGGGCTGCGACCCAGTACTTC.

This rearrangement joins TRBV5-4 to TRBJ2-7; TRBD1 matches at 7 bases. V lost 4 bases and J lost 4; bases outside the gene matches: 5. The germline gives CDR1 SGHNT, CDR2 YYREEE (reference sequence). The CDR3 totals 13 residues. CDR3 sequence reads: CASSKDRLYEQYF. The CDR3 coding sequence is TGTGCCAGCAGCAAGGACAGGCTGTACGAGCAGTACTTC.

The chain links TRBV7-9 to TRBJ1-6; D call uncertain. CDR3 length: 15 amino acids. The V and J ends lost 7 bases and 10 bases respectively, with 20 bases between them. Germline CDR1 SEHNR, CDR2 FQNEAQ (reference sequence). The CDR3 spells CASTILGQRNSPLHF. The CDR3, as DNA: TGTGCCAGCACCATCCTGGGCCAGAGGAACTCACCCCTCCACTTT.

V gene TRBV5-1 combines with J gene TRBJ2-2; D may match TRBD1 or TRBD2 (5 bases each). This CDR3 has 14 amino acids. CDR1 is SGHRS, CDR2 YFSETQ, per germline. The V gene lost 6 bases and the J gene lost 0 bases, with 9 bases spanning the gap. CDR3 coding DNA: TGCGCCAGCATCTCGGGGCCGAACACCGGGGAGCTGTTTTTT. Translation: CASISGPNTGELFF.

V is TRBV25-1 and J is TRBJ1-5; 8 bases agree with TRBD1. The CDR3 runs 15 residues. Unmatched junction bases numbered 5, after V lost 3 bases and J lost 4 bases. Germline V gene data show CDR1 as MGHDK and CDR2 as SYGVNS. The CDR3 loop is CASSDGQGVNQPQHF. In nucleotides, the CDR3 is TGTGCCAGCAGTGACGGACAGGGCGTAAATCAGCCCCAGCATTTT.

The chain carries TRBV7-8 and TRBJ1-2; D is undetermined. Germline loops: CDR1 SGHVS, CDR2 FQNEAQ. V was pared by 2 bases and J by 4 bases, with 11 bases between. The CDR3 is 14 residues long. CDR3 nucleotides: TGTGCCAGCAGCTTATCGCGACTCTCCTATGGCTACACCTTC. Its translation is CASSLSRLSYGYTF.

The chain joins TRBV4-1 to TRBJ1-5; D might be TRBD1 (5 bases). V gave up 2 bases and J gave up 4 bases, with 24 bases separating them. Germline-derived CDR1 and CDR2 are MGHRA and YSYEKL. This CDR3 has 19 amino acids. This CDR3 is CASSQRPPQGIIKNQPQHF. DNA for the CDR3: TGCGCCAGCAGCCAAAGACCCCCGCAGGGAATAATTAAGAATCAGCCCCAGCATTTT.

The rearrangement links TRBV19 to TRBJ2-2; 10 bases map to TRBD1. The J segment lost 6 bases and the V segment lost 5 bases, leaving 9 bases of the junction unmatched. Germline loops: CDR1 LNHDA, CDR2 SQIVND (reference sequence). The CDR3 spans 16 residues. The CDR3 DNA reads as TGTGCCAGTAGTTTATTTGGGACAGGGGAAGCCGGGGAGCTGTTTTTT. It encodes CASSLFGTGEAGELFF.

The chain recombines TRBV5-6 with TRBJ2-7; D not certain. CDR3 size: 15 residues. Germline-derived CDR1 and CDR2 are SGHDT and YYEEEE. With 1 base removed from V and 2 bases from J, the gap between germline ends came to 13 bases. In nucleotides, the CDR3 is TGTGCCAGCAGCTTGTTGATTAGGCAGCCCTACGAGCAGTACTTC. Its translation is CASSLLIRQPYEQYF.

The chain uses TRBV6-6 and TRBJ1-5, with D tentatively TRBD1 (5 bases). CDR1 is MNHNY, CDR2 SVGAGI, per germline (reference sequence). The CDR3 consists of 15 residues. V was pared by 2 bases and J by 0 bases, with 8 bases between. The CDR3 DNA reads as TGTGCCAGCAGTTACAGGGGCAATAGCAATCAGCCCCAGCATTTT. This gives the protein CASSYRGNSNQPQHF.

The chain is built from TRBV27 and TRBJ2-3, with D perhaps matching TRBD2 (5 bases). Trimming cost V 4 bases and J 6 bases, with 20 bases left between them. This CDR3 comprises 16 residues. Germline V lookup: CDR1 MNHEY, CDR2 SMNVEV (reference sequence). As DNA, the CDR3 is TGTGCCAGCAGTTCAATTAGCGTACTCGGGTCGGATACGCAGTATTTT. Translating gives CASSSISVLGSDTQYF.

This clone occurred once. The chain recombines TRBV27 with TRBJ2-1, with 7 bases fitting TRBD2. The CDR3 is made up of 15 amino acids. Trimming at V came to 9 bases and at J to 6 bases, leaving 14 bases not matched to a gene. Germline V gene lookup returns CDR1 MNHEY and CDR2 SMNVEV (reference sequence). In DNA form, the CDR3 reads TGTGCCAGTCAAGGGAGGGGCAAGCAATCCAATGAGCAGTTCTTC. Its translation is CASQGRGKQSNEQFF.

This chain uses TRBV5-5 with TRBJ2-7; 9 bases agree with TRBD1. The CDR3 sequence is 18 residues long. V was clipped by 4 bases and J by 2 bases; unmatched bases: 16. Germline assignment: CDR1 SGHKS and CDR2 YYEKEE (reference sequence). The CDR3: CASSRTSKTGGLPYEQYF. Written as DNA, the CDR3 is TGTGCCAGCAGCCGAACTTCAAAGACAGGGGGACTACCCTACGAGCAGTACTTC.

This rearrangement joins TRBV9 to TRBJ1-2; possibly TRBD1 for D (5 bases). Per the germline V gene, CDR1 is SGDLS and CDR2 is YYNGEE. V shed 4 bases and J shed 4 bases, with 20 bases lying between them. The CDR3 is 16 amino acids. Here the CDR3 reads CASSRVWDRSVYGYTF. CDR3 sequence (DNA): TGTGCCAGCAGCCGGGTCTGGGACCGTTCAGTCTATGGCTACACCTTC.

The CDR3, as DNA: TGTGCCAGCAGCGTAGCTGCAGGGGGCTATAAGGAGACCCAGTACTTC. This codes for CASSVAAGGYKETQYF. The chain recombines TRBV9 with TRBJ2-5, with 8 nucleotides matching TRBD1. This CDR3 has 16 residues. CDR1 is SGDLS, CDR2 YYNGEE, per germline. V shed 0 bases, J shed 5 bases, and the junction held 9 bases outside the gene matches.

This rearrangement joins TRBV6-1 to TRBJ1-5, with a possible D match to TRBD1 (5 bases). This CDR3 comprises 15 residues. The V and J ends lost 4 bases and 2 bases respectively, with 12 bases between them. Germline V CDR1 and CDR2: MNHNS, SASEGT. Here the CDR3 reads CASSVQDSGNQPQHF. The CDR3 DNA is TGTGCCAGCAGTGTTCAAGACAGTGGCAATCAGCCCCAGCATTTT.

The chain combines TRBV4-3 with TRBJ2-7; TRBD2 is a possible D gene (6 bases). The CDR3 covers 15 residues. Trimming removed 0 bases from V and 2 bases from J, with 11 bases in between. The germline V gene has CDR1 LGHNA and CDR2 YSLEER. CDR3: CASSQDTGETYEQYF. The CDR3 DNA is TGCGCCAGCAGCCAAGATACGGGAGAAACCTACGAGCAGTACTTC.

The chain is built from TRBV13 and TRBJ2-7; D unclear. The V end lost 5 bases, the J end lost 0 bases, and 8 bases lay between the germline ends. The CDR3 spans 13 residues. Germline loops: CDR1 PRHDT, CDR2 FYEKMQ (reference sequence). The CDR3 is CASSPSRSYEQYF. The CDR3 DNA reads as TGTGCCAGCAGCCCGTCCCGCTCCTACGAGCAGTACTTC.

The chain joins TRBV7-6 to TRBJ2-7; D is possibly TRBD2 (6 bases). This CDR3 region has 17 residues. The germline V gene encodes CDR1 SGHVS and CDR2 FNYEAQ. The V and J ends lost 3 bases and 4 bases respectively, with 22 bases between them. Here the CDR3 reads CASSFWGSRGGAYEQYF. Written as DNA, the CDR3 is TGTGCCAGCAGCTTTTGGGGGTCCCGCGGCGGGGCTTACGAGCAGTACTTC.

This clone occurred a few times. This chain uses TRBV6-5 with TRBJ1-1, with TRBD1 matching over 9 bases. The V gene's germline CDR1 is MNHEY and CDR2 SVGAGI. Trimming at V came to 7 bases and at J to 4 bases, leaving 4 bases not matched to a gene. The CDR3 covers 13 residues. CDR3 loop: CASTTTGGTEAFF. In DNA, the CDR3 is TGTGCCAGCACCACGACAGGGGGCACTGAAGCTTTCTTT.

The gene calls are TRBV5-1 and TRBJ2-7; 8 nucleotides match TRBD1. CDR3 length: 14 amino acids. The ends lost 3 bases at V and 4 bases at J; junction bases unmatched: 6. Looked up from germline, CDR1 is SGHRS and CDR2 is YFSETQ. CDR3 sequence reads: CASSYDRGRYEQYF. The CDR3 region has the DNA TGCGCCAGCAGCTATGACAGGGGTAGATACGAGCAGTACTTC.

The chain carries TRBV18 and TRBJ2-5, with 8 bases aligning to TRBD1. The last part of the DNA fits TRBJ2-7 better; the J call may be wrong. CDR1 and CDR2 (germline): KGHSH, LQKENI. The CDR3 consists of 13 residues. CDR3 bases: TGTGCCAGCTCACCTGGACAGGGCGACGAGCAGTACTTC. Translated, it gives CASSPGQGDEQYF.

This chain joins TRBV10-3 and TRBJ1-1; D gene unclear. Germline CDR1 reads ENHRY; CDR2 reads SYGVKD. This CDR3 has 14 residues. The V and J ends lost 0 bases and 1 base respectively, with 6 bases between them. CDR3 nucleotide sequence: TGTGCCATCAGTGAGTCGTTGAAGAACACTGAAGCTTTCTTT. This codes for CAISESLKNTEAFF.

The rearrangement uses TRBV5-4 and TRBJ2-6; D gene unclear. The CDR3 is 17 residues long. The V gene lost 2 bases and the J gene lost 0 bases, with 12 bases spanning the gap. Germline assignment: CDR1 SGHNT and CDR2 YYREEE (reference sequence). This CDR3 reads CASSLLVKNSGANVLTF. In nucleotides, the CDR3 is TGTGCCAGCAGCTTATTGGTCAAGAACTCTGGGGCCAACGTCCTGACTTTC.